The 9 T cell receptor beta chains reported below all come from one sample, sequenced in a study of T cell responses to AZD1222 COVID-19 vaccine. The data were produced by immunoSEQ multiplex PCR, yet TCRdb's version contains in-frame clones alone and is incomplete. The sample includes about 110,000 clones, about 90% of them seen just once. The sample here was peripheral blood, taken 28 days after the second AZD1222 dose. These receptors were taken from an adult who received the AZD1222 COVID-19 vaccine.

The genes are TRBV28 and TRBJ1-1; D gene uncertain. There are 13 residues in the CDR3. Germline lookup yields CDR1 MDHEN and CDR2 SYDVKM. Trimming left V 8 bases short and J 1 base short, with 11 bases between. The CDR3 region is CASSGSRNTEAFF. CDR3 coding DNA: TGTGCCAGCTCCGGATCCCGGAACACTGAAGCTTTCTTT.

CDR3 region: CASSLGLVLGTGELFF. The DNA of the CDR3 is TGCGCCAGCAGCTTAGGACTAGTACTAGGCACCGGGGAGCTGTTTTTT. The chain has TRBV5-1 and TRBJ2-2; 7 bases align to TRBD2. CDR3 length: 16 amino acids. Germline loops: CDR1 SGHRS, CDR2 YFSETQ. Unmatched junction bases numbered 8, after V lost 2 bases and J lost 4 bases.

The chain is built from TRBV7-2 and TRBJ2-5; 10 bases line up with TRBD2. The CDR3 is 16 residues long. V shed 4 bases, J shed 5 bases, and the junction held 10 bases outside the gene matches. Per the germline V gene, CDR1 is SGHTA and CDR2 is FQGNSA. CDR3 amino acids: CASSSLAGVGVETQYF. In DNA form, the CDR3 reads TGTGCCAGCAGCTCCCTAGCGGGAGTCGGGGTTGAGACCCAGTACTTC. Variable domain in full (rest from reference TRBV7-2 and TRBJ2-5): GAGVSQSPSNKVTEKGKDVELRCDPISGHTALYWYRQSLGQGLEFLIYFQGNSAPDKSGLPSDRFSAERTGGSVSTLTIQRTQQEDSAVYLCASSSLAGVGVETQYFGPGTRLLVL.

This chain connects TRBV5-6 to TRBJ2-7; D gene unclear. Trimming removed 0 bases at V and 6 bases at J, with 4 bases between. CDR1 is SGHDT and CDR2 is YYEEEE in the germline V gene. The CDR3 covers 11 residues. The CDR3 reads CASSLVSEQYF. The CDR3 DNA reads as TGTGCCAGCAGCTTGGTAAGCGAGCAGTACTTC. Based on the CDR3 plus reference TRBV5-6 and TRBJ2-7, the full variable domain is DAGVTQSPTHLIKTRGQQVTLRCSPKSGHDTVSWYQQALGQGPQFIFQYYEEEERQRGNFPDRFSGHQFPNYSSELNVNALLLGDSALYLCASSLVSEQYFGPGTRLTVT.

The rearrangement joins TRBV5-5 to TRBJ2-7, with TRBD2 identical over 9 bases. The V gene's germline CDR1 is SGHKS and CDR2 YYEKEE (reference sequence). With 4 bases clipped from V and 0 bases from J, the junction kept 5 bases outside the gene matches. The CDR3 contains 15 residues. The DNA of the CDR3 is TGTGCCAGCAGCCGGCGACTAGCGGACTCCTACGAGCAGTACTTC. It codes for CASSRRLADSYEQYF.

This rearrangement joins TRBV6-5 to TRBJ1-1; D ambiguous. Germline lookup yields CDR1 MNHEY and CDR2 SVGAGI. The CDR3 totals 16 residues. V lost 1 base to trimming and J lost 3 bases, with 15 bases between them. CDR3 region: CASSYLGDARYTEAFF. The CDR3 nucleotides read TGTGCCAGCAGTTACTTGGGCGACGCTCGGTACACTGAAGCTTTCTTT.

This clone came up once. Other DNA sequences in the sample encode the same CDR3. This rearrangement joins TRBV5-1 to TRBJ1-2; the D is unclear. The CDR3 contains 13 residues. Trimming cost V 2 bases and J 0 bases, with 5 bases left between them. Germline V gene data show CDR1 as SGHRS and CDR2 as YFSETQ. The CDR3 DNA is TGCGCCAGCAGCTTAACGGCTAACTATGGCTACACCTTC. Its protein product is CASSLTANYGYTF.

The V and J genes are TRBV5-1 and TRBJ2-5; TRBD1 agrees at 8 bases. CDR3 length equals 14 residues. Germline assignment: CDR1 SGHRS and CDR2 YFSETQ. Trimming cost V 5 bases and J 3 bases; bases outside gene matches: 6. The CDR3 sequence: CASRTGQAEETQYF. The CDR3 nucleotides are TGCGCCAGCAGGACGGGACAGGCCGAAGAGACCCAGTACTTC. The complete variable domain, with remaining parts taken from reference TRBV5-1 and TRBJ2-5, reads KAGVTQTPRYLIKTRGQQVTLSCSPISGHRSVSWYQQTPGQGLQFLFEYFSETQRNKGNFPGRFSGRQFSNSRSEMNVSTLELGDSALYLCASRTGQAEETQYFGPGTRLLVL.

The CDR3 sequence: CASSRGGIGPENEQFF. CDR3 DNA sequence: TGTGCCAGCAGCAGAGGCGGGATAGGGCCCGAGAATGAGCAGTTCTTC. V usage is TRBV9 and J usage is TRBJ2-1, with D maybe TRBD2 (6 bases). Trimming removed 4 bases at V and 7 bases at J, with 21 bases between. The CDR3 loop spans 16 amino acids. Germline V gene data show CDR1 as SGDLS and CDR2 as YYNGEE.